This TCR beta chain stems from a study of OX40 agonist ivuxolimab in advanced cancers. About the research overall: The patients received agonistic anti-OX40 (CD134) antibody ivuxolimab.

A word on this clone: What it recognizes is unknown.

The CDR3 is 14 amino acids. In germline, CDR1 is LNHNV, CDR2 YYDKDF (reference sequence). V trimming: 4 bases; J trimming: 5 bases; junction bases outside the gene matches: 6. Study-wide findings and caveats: Doses of 0.1 to 3.0 mg/kg were accompanied by clonal expansion of CD4+ and CD8+ blood T cells by week 6. Certain nonresponders additionally had low normalized T-cell clonal expansion.

The repertoire was sequenced with immunoSEQ multiplex PCR; TCRdb's copy has only in-frame clones and lacks some. The sample carries about 73,000 clones, 92% recorded once. The gene calls are TRBV15 and TRBJ2-5; TRBD1 matches at 8 bases. The TCR was taken from an adult with an advanced solid tumor such as melanoma, head and neck, liver or kidney cancer. The sequencing here drew on CD4+ or CD8+ T cells sorted from blood, taken in a trial of the OX40 agonist ivuxolimab. The CDR3 DNA follows: TGTGCCACCAGCAAGGACAGGGCGAGTGAGACCCAGTACTTC. This encodes CATSKDRASETQYF.